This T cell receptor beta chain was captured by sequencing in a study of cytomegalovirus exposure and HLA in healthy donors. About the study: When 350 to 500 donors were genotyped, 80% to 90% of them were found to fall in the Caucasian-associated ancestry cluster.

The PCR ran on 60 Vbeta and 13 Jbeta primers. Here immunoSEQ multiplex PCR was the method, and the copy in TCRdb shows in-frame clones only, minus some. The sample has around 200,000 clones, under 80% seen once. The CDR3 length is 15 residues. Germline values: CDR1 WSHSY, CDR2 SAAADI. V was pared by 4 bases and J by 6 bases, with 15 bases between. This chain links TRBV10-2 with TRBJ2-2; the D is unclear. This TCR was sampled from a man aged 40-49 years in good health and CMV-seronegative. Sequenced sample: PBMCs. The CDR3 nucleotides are TGCGCCAGCAGTGGTGCGGAACTGCCTGCCGGGGAGCTGTTTTTT. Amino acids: CASSGAELPAGELFF.